These 22 T cell receptor beta chains were sequenced from one sample in a study of cytomegalovirus exposure and HLA in healthy donors (dated by TCRdb to the late 2010s). Library preparation employed the immunoSEQ multiplex PCR assay. The multiplex PCR relied on a mix of 60 forward primers for TCR Vbeta segments and 13 reverse primers for TCR Jbeta segments. TCRdb took this table from immuneACCESS and kept in-frame rearrangements with V and J called. Such tables lack part of the clones; where checked against another copy, unresolved V genes explain under half of the gap, and the rest is unexplained. The sample table shows under 200,000 clones, and 75% to 90% are seen once. Approximately 0.31% of the sample belongs to the ten largest clones. Sequencing input: PBMCs. These receptors originate from a woman aged 25 to 45 in good health and CMV-seronegative.

The V and J genes are TRBV30 and TRBJ2-1, with D perhaps matching TRBD2 (5 bases). Trimming pared 0 bases from V and 9 bases from J, leaving 12 bases between. Germline loops: CDR1 GTSNPN, CDR2 SVGIG (reference sequence). This CDR3 region has 13 residues. CDR3 region: CAWSVWVEGEQFF. The CDR3 nucleotides are TGTGCCTGGAGTGTGTGGGTCGAGGGTGAGCAGTTCTTC.

In its sample, this clone was seen once. This sequence joins TRBV5-8 and TRBJ2-2, with a weak D call TRBD2 (6 bases). Germline CDR1 is SGHTS and CDR2 is YDEGEE. This CDR3 contains 18 residues. The germline V and J ends were trimmed by 3 bases and 2 bases, with 20 bases remaining between them. The CDR3: CASSSPIGGKFNTGELFF. CDR3 bases: TGTGCCAGCAGCTCGCCCATCGGGGGTAAATTCAACACCGGGGAGCTGTTTTTT.

The rearrangement uses TRBV7-9 and TRBJ2-1; tentative D call: TRBD2 (6 bases). CDR3 length: 17 amino acids. The germline V and J ends were trimmed by 1 base and 5 bases, with 18 bases remaining between them. Germline CDR1 is SEHNR and CDR2 is FQNEAQ (reference sequence). The CDR3 protein is CASSLDRAGLLDNEQFF. The CDR3 nucleotides are TGTGCCAGCAGCTTAGACCGGGCGGGACTGCTTGACAATGAGCAGTTCTTC.

J is TRBJ2-5 and V is TRBV27, with a weak D call TRBD1 (7 bases). This CDR3 is built from 13 residues. V was clipped by 6 bases and J by 1 base, with 9 bases between them. The germline V gene encodes CDR1 MNHEY and CDR2 SMNVEV (reference sequence). CDR3 in amino acids: CASSQGGQETQYF. The CDR3 DNA is TGTGCCAGCAGCCAGGGGGGCCAAGAGACCCAGTACTTC.

The genes are TRBV11-2 and TRBJ2-3; a weak D match, TRBD2 (7 bases). The ends were cut back, 5 bases at V and 3 bases at J, with 18 bases in the middle. This CDR3 spans 16 amino acids. In germline, CDR1 is SGHAT, CDR2 FQNNGV. In DNA, the CDR3 is TGTGCCAGCAGCAACTCCGGGGGCGGGGGAACAGATACGCAGTATTTT. Amino acids: CASSNSGGGGTDTQYF.

The chain links TRBV6-1 to TRBJ2-1, with 12 bases aligning to TRBD2. J was trimmed by 7 bases and V by 7 bases; bases with no gene match: 8. The CDR3 sequence is 15 residues long. Germline V gene data show CDR1 as MNHNS and CDR2 as SASEGT. The CDR3 spells CASTTGLAGGNEQFF. In nucleotides, the CDR3 is TGTGCCAGCACCACGGGACTAGCGGGTGGTAATGAGCAGTTCTTC.

The V call is TRBV7-9, the J call TRBJ2-7, with 10 nucleotides matching TRBD1. Germline-derived CDR1 and CDR2 are SEHNR and FQNEAQ (reference sequence). The V segment lost 3 bases and the J segment 2 bases; nucleotides outside the gene matches: 4. This CDR3 is built from 15 residues. CDR3 sequence (DNA): TGTGCCAGCAGCTTCGGACAGGGGGGGACCTACGAGCAGTACTTC. This gives the protein CASSFGQGGTYEQYF.

The chain links TRBV2 to TRBJ2-1; the D is unclear. The CDR3 is 14 amino acids. Trimming left V 3 bases short and J 1 base short, with 7 bases between. The germline V gene encodes CDR1 SNHLY and CDR2 FYNNEI. CDR3 bases: TGTGCCAGCAGTGATATCCCGTCCTACAATGAGCAGTTCTTC. Translating gives CASSDIPSYNEQFF.

The CDR3 loop reads CASSFRGETDTQYF. In DNA, the CDR3 is TGTGCCAGCAGCTTCAGGGGCGAAACAGATACGCAGTATTTT. This chain uses TRBV7-2 with TRBJ2-3; D is perhaps TRBD1 (6 bases). The V end lost 3 bases, the J end lost 3 bases, and 10 bases lay between the germline ends. Germline V lookup: CDR1 SGHTA, CDR2 FQGNSA. There are 14 residues in the CDR3.

V usage is TRBV19 and J usage is TRBJ1-2, with D possibly matching TRBD1 (5 bases). The CDR3 runs 14 residues. Germline V gene sequence: CDR1 LNHDA, CDR2 SQIVND (reference sequence). The V and J ends lost 5 bases and 4 bases respectively, with 14 bases between them. CDR3 region: CASSLQELSYGYTF. The DNA for the CDR3 is TGTGCCAGTAGTTTACAGGAACTCAGCTATGGCTACACCTTC.

The rearrangement uses TRBV11-2 and TRBJ2-2; 7 nucleotides align to TRBD2. This CDR3 is built from 15 residues. The V and J ends lost 5 bases and 4 bases, in that order; junction bases with no gene match: 7. Germline V gene sequence: CDR1 SGHAT, CDR2 FQNNGV. CDR3 protein: CASSLFGGSTGELFF. The CDR3 coding sequence is TGTGCCAGCAGCCTCTTCGGGGGGTCCACCGGGGAGCTGTTTTTT.

This chain uses TRBV2 with TRBJ1-2; D remains ambiguous. Germline V CDR1 and CDR2: SNHLY, FYNNEI. This CDR3 is 14 amino acids long. The ends were cut back, 3 bases at V and 4 bases at J, with 12 bases in the middle. CDR3 protein: CASSDTMKAYGYTF. CDR3 bases: TGTGCCAGCAGTGACACCATGAAAGCCTATGGCTACACCTTC.

The CDR3 sequence is CASSPFLAAIYEQYF. The CDR3 bases are TGTGCCAGCAGCCCTTTTCTAGCGGCAATCTACGAGCAGTACTTC. V gene TRBV5-5 combines with J gene TRBJ2-7; the match to TRBD2 covers 7 bases. Germline CDR1 reads SGHKS; CDR2 reads YYEKEE (reference sequence). There are 15 residues in the CDR3. Trimming removed 4 bases from V and 3 bases from J; junction bases left unmatched: 10. The variable domain in full, completed from reference TRBV5-5 and TRBJ2-7, reads DAGVTQSPTHLIKTRGQQVTLRCSPISGHKSVSWYQQVLGQGPQFIFQYYEKEERGRGNFPDRFSARQFPNYSSELNVNALLLGDSALYLCASSPFLAAIYEQYFGPGTRLTVT.

This rearrangement joins TRBV19 to TRBJ2-7, with TRBD1 identical over 7 bases. From germline, CDR1 is LNHDA and CDR2 SQIVND (reference sequence). This CDR3 spans 15 amino acids. V trimming: 3 bases; J trimming: 3 bases; junction bases outside the gene matches: 8. CDR3 residues: CASSMSDRWIYEQYF. For the CDR3, the DNA is TGTGCCAGTAGTATGTCGGACAGGTGGATCTACGAGCAGTACTTC.

This clone was detected only a few times. Compared with germline, one end of the junction differs, possibly owing to a read error. The chain uses TRBV11-3 and TRBJ1-1; no clear D gene. This CDR3 is built from 13 residues. The germline V gene has CDR1 SGHNT and CDR2 YENEEA. CDR3 amino acids: CASSLRRGSTVTF. The CDR3 DNA reads TGTGCCAGCAGCTTAAGGAGAGGGTCGACCGTTACCTTT.

The CDR3: CASSAWTSGKVRTGELFF. The CDR3 bases are TGCGCCAGCAGCGCCTGGACTAGCGGGAAGGTTAGGACCGGGGAGCTGTTTTTT. This sequence joins TRBV5-1 and TRBJ2-2, with 12 bases matching TRBD2. This CDR3 comprises 18 residues. Germline V gives CDR1 SGHRS, CDR2 YFSETQ. Germline trimming cut 4 bases from V and 5 bases from J; bases unmatched to any gene: 12. Full variable domain (remainder filled in from reference TRBV5-1 and TRBJ2-2): KAGVTQTPRYLIKTRGQQVTLSCSPISGHRSVSWYQQTPGQGLQFLFEYFSETQRNKGNFPGRFSGRQFSNSRSEMNVSTLELGDSALYLCASSAWTSGKVRTGELFFGEGSRLTVL.

This clone was detected only once. This chain uses TRBV9 with TRBJ2-7; 8 bases are shared with TRBD2. Per germline, CDR1 SGDLS and CDR2 YYNGEE. V was pared by 0 bases and J by 4 bases, with 6 bases of the junction left unmatched. The CDR3 runs to 15 residues. CDR3 sequence (DNA): TGTGCCAGCAGCGTAGGAGCGGGAGTCTCATACGAGCAGTACTTC. Its translation: CASSVGAGVSYEQYF.

Note on this clone: This sample also contains other DNA sequences that code for the same CDR3. V and J are TRBV9 and TRBJ2-5; D gene uncertain. V lost 0 bases and J lost 4, with 4 bases in between. CDR1 and CDR2 (germline): SGDLS, YYNGEE. The CDR3 has 12 amino acids. The CDR3 sequence: CASSVAGETQYF. CDR3 DNA: TGTGCCAGCAGCGTAGCCGGAGAGACCCAGTACTTC.

This clone was recorded once. This chain uses TRBV29-1 with TRBJ2-3; 8 bases are a match to TRBD2. This CDR3 is built from 16 residues. CDR1 SQVTM and CDR2 ANQGSEA come from the germline V gene. Trimming took 5 bases from V and 4 from J; bases not matched to a gene: 14. CDR3 nucleotides: TGCAGCGTTCGGGACACCCGGGAGGGGGGGCCAGATACGCAGTATTTT. Amino acids: CSVRDTREGGPDTQYF.

This chain joins TRBV15 and TRBJ2-5; tentative D call: TRBD1 (6 bases). Germline CDR1 reads LNHNV; CDR2 reads YYDKDF (reference sequence). V lost 3 bases and J 2 bases, leaving 10 bases between the germline ends. The CDR3 consists of 14 residues. The CDR3 is CATSRSGQQETQYF. The DNA for the CDR3 is TGTGCCACCAGCAGGTCAGGACAGCAAGAGACCCAGTACTTC.

This chain joins TRBV6-5 and TRBJ2-3; D is undetermined. This CDR3 contains 13 residues. The germline V gene has CDR1 MNHEY and CDR2 SVGAGI. With 0 bases removed from V and 3 bases from J, the gap between germline ends came to 4 bases. CDR3 loop: CASSYSSTDTQYF. The CDR3 nucleotides are TGTGCCAGCAGTTACTCTTCGACAGATACGCAGTATTTT.

This chain connects TRBV6-4 to TRBJ2-6; 9 bases agree with TRBD1. Trimming at V came to 6 bases and at J to 2 bases, leaving 11 bases not matched to a gene. CDR1 is MRHNA, CDR2 SNTAGT, per germline. This CDR3 comprises 18 residues. The CDR3 DNA is TGTGCCAGCAGCACCTTCCCGGGACAGGGTCCTGGGGCCAACGTCCTGACTTTC. It yields the protein CASSTFPGQGPGANVLTF.